This is a list of T cell receptor beta chains from one sample in a study of identical twins. MiXCR was run by TCRdb on the 5' RACE reads, yielding one entry per CDR3 protein. Here the sample spans 450,000 or so distinct CDR3 sequences, 20% to 25% being singletons. Separately, the same data were catalogued under a study of T cells expressing NK-cell markers.

The material sequenced was CD4+ T cells sorted from blood. These receptors were taken from a woman aged 18 to 35 in good health. Each CDR3 is given with its conserved first and last residue.

V: TRBV6-1
CDR3: CASSVGVRSEQFF

V: TRBV4-1
CDR3: CASSAPGSGPKNIQYF

V: TRBV7-2
CDR3: CASSSFAGQSNEQFF

V: TRBV7-6
CDR3: CASSSPYSDLGNEQFF

V: TRBV9
CDR3: CASSGGTGTYGYTF

V: TRBV5-1
CDR3: CASSRQGMTYEQYF

V: TRBV5-1
CDR3: CASSSGQMNTEAFF

V: TRBV20-1
CDR3: CSARGTTVGYEQYF

V: TRBV6-1
CDR3: CASRSGTAGNTIYF

V: TRBV9
CDR3: CASSVGGRKTSTDTQYF

V: TRBV6-5
CDR3: CASSYPGTYNNEQFF

V: TRBV18
CDR3: CASSPGGSEGSYEQYF

V: TRBV7-2
CDR3: CASSGETGRTHEQYF

V: TRBV7-8
CDR3: CASSQNRDHHQETQYF

V: TRBV6-1
CDR3: CASKRGRDTQYF

V: TRBV12-3/TRBV12-4
CDR3: CASRIGLAAYYEQYF

V: TRBV10-3
CDR3: CAISENGRNYGYTF

V: TRBV7-8
CDR3: CASSSLSGTNNPYNEQFF

V: TRBV15
CDR3: CATSRSHTGELFF

V: TRBV16
CDR3: CASSRPTGGVNQPQHF

V: TRBV12-3/TRBV12-4
CDR3: CASSRTHEQYF

V: TRBV28
CDR3: CASHPGPNTGELFF

V: TRBV6-2/TRBV6-3
CDR3: CASSSRSKGGGLAKYNEQFF

V: TRBV12-3/TRBV12-4
CDR3: CASRGTGSHEQYF

V: TRBV7-3
CDR3: CASGIGKNTEAFF

V: TRBV20-1
CDR3: CSASRARGDNEQFF

V: TRBV12-3/TRBV12-4
CDR3: CASTLIFGRGYGYTF

V: TRBV10-2
CDR3: CASSEGRILTEAFF

V: TRBV20-1
CDR3: CSLGPAGARREKLFF

V: TRBV11-2
CDR3: CASSSLRGANYGYTF

V: TRBV2
CDR3: CASSQSLGTSQYTQYF

V: TRBV7-2
CDR3: CASARQGPETQYF

V: TRBV3-1
CDR3: CASSQASSGAAEQYF

V: TRBV18
CDR3: CASSTGGDQPQHF

V: TRBV6-5
CDR3: CASSYSQVRWVTDTQYF

V: TRBV12-5
CDR3: CASGPRGLLGGQFF

V: TRBV6-5
CDR3: CAIRQGAEAFF

V: TRBV3-1
CDR3: CASSRRTGDQYF

V: TRBV12-3/TRBV12-4
CDR3: CASSRAGGLRFEQFF

V: TRBV5-1
CDR3: CASSLDGHNEQFF

V: TRBV20-1
CDR3: CSARDRGLAGGSEQFF

V: TRBV7-2
CDR3: CASSLARDMGNEQFF

V: TRBV3-1
CDR3: CASGYKDPLFF

V: TRBV6-5
CDR3: CASSSGTGTEKLFF

V: TRBV6-5
CDR3: CASSYPPTDTQYF

V: TRBV2
CDR3: CASSEARSVQRDNNEQFF

V: TRBV2
CDR3: CASSEHPNTEAFF